Reported below is one TCR beta chain. Profiled with immunoSEQ multiplex PCR; TCRdb holds only in-frame clones, not every one. The repertoire consists of about 9,200 clones, with about four fifths occurring once and the leading ten covering 7% to 9.5%. This CDR3 region has 16 residues. The V gene's germline CDR1 is SGHKS and CDR2 YYEKEE (reference sequence). Trimming took 6 bases from V and 4 from J; bases not matched to a gene: 10. These data are taken from a study of blood T cell repertoires in COVID-19. This TCR derives from a man in his 70s with active COVID-19. The chain joins TRBV5-5 to TRBJ1-4; 9 bases are a match to TRBD1. Sequencing used peripheral blood. The CDR3 is CASTIGTGTRNEKLFF. The CDR3 bases are TGTGCCAGCACCATCGGGACAGGGACCCGTAATGAAAAACTGTTTTTT.